This passage covers 21 T cell receptor beta chains from one sample sequenced in a study of T cells expressing NK-cell markers. TCRdb reworked the 5' RACE reads into one entry per CDR3 protein, no DNA. The table for this sample gives about 150,000 distinct CDR3 sequences. The sequencing input was blood T cells: a sorted CD56 or NKG2C T cell subset, CD4+ or CD8+ T cells, or bulk PBMC T cells (not recorded which). Receptor source: a man aged 18 to 69 in good health.

This clonotype is labeled medium-sized based on frequency. This rearrangement joins TRBV5-6 to TRBJ1-4. CDR3 length: 15 residues. CDR1 is SGHDT, CDR2 YYEEEE, per germline. This CDR3 reads CASSLVGDLNEKLFF. Full variable domain (remainder filled in from reference TRBV5-6 and TRBJ1-4): DAGVTQSPTHLIKTRGQQVTLRCSPKSGHDTVSWYQQALGQGPQFIFQYYEEEERQRGNFPDRFSGHQFPNYSSELNVNALLLGDSALYLCASSLVGDLNEKLFFGSGTQLSVL.

The chain links TRBV20-1 to TRBJ2-3. The CDR3 runs 16 residues. Germline-derived CDR1 and CDR2 are DFQATT and SNEGSKA (reference sequence). CDR3 protein: CSAREVESRDTDTQYF.

This chain links TRBV7-9 with TRBJ2-5; the TCRdb call, TRBD1, lacks DNA for checking. The germline V gene encodes CDR1 SEHNR and CDR2 FQNEAQ (reference sequence). This CDR3 region has 16 residues. Here the CDR3 reads CASSSPRQGGTQTQYF.

The chain couples TRBV9 to TRBJ2-2; TCRdb's D call of TRBD1 is untestable without DNA. Germline CDR1 is SGDLS and CDR2 is YYNGEE. The CDR3 spans 16 residues. CDR3 sequence: CASSVDRVANTGELFF.

The chain is built from TRBV5-1 and TRBJ2-5; TCRdb calls TRBD2, which cannot be checked without DNA. CDR3 length: 15 amino acids. CDR1 SGHRS and CDR2 YFSETQ come from the germline V gene. This CDR3 reads CASSMTSGLQETQYF. Full variable domain (remainder filled in from reference TRBV5-1 and TRBJ2-5): KAGVTQTPRYLIKTRGQQVTLSCSPISGHRSVSWYQQTPGQGLQFLFEYFSETQRNKGNFPGRFSGRQFSNSRSEMNVSTLELGDSALYLCASSMTSGLQETQYFGPGTRLLVL.

The chain joins TRBV27 to TRBJ1-4; TCRdb's D call, TRBD1, is unchecked because there is no DNA. Per the germline V gene, CDR1 is MNHEY and CDR2 is SMNVEV (reference sequence). The CDR3 is 14 residues long. CDR3 in amino acids: CASSPTGGWEKLFF.

This rearrangement joins TRBV6-1 to TRBJ2-7; no DNA is available, so the TRBD1 call from TCRdb remains unchecked. Germline lookup yields CDR1 MNHNS and CDR2 SASEGT. This CDR3 has 13 amino acids. The CDR3: CASSSTSRFEQYF.

The chain employs TRBV12-3 or TRBV12-4 and TRBJ2-3; as DNA is missing, the TRBD1 call by TCRdb cannot be tested. The length of the CDR3 is 15 residues. CDR3 in amino acids: CASSLEGGHGDTQYF.

The CDR3 here is CASSIGFLPQHF. The V call is TRBV19, the J call TRBJ1-5. CDR3 length: 12 amino acids. The germline CDR1 and CDR2 sequences are LNHDA and SQIVND (reference sequence).

The chain couples TRBV13 to TRBJ2-1; TCRdb outputs TRBD1, but without DNA this stays unchecked. CDR1 is PRHDT, CDR2 FYEKMQ, per germline (reference sequence). CDR3 length: 15 residues. Here the CDR3 reads CASSLGGTPNNEQFF. Supplemented by reference TRBV13 and TRBJ2-1, the full variable domain reads AAGVIQSPRHLIKEKRETATLKCYPIPRHDTVYWYQQGPGQDPQFLISFYEKMQSDKGSIPDRFSAQQFSDYHSELNMSSLELGDSALYFCASSLGGTPNNEQFFGPGTRLTVL.

This sequence joins TRBV6-4 and TRBJ2-1; there is no DNA to check the TCRdb D call of TRBD2. This CDR3 region has 17 residues. Germline V CDR1 and CDR2: MRHNA, SNTAGT. This CDR3 is CASSLGTSGGPPFEQFF.

According to its frequency, this clonotype is medium-sized. V and J are TRBV7-3 and TRBJ2-7; TCRdb picks TRBD1, but there is no DNA to check that call. This CDR3 has 13 amino acids. Germline values: CDR1 SGHTA, CDR2 FQGTGA. The CDR3: CASSLKRGYEQYF.

This sequence joins TRBV12-3 or TRBV12-4 and TRBJ2-2. This CDR3 is built from 11 residues. The CDR3 spells CATASPGELFF.

CDR3: CASSQGEANTDTQYF. The genes are TRBV4-1 and TRBJ2-3. This CDR3 spans 15 amino acids. Germline loops: CDR1 MGHRA, CDR2 YSYEKL.

The J gene is TRBJ1-2, the V gene TRBV7-8. Per germline, CDR1 SGHVS and CDR2 FQNEAQ. This CDR3 has 13 residues. CDR3: CASSLRASYGYTF.

The V and J genes are TRBV2 and TRBJ2-7; the TCRdb D gene call, TRBD1, has no DNA to confirm it. The length of the CDR3 is 15 residues. Germline CDR1 SNHLY, CDR2 FYNNEI. The CDR3 sequence is CASSENFGTNYEQYF.

The gene calls are TRBV20-1 and TRBJ2-2; the TRBD2 assignment by TCRdb is unverifiable without DNA. CDR3 length: 15 residues. The germline V gene encodes CDR1 DFQATT and CDR2 SNEGSKA (reference sequence). The CDR3 loop is CSAALAGANTGELFF.

The J gene is TRBJ1-1, the V gene TRBV9. The CDR3 runs 13 residues. The germline CDR1 and CDR2 sequences are SGDLS and YYNGEE. The CDR3 sequence is CASSVRSNTEAFF. The full variable domain, in which reference TRBV9 and TRBJ1-1 provide the parts outside the CDR3, is DSGVTQTPKHLITATGQRVTLRCSPRSGDLSVYWYQQSLDQGLQFLIQYYNGEERAKGNILERFSAQQFPDLHSELNLSSLELGDSALYFCASSVRSNTEAFFGQGTRLTVV.

The chain links TRBV19 to TRBJ1-1; TCRdb's D call of TRBD1 is untestable without DNA. Germline V gives CDR1 LNHDA, CDR2 SQIVND (reference sequence). CDR3 size: 14 residues. The CDR3 protein is CASSPGQGFAEAFF.

The CDR3 here is CASSLKQEETQYF. The gene calls are TRBV5-6 and TRBJ2-5; TCRdb's assignment of TRBD1 cannot be checked, as there is no DNA. The V gene's germline CDR1 is SGHDT and CDR2 YYEEEE. The CDR3 totals 13 residues.

The rearrangement links TRBV19 to TRBJ2-7; the D call from TCRdb, TRBD1, cannot be confirmed without DNA. This CDR3 spans 14 amino acids. The germline CDR1 and CDR2 sequences are LNHDA and SQIVND (reference sequence). The CDR3 reads CASGPGQGADEQYF. The full variable domain, rest sourced from reference TRBV19 and TRBJ2-7, is DGGITQSPKYLFRKEGQNVTLSCEQNLNHDAMYWYRQDPGQGLRLIYYSQIVNDFQKGDIAEGYSVSREKKESFPLTVTSAQKNPTAFYLCASGPGQGADEQYFGPGTRLTVT.